This entry lists 22 T cell receptor beta chains sequenced from one sample in a study of shared clonotypes between healthy human individuals. In the naive CD8 group, cells lacked CD45RO and were positively selected for CCR7, so terminally differentiated effector memory CD45RA+ cells were left out. TCRdb's copy holds only in-frame clones and misses some; the assay was immunoSEQ multiplex PCR. Among 800,000 or so clones, about 97% were seen once, and the ten largest hold around 0.21%. The sequenced material came from naive CD8+ T cells sorted from blood. These receptors were obtained from a man in his thirties or forties in good health.

This clone has a handful of counts. This chain joins TRBV27 and TRBJ1-3; D gene ambiguous. CDR1 and CDR2 (germline): MNHEY, SMNVEV (reference sequence). The V and J ends lost 4 bases and 0 bases respectively, with 4 bases between them. The CDR3 spans 13 residues. The CDR3 DNA reads as TGTGCCAGCAGTTCCGTCTCTGGAAACACCATATATTTT. Protein sequence: CASSSVSGNTIYF.

The chain employs TRBV11-2 and TRBJ2-7, with 7 bases that match TRBD1. The CDR3 totals 12 residues. CDR1 and CDR2 (germline): SGHAT, FQNNGV. J gave up 7 bases and V 6 bases, and 6 bases lay outside the gene matches. The CDR3 DNA follows: TGTGCCAGCAGGTTACAGGGGATGGAGCAGTACTTC. Its protein is CASRLQGMEQYF.

V usage is TRBV9 and J usage is TRBJ2-2, with a possible D match to TRBD1 (5 bases). Germline lookup yields CDR1 SGDLS and CDR2 YYNGEE. This CDR3 has 15 amino acids. V gave up 0 bases and J gave up 7 bases, with 13 bases separating them. This chain's CDR3 is CASSVEQDFSGELFF. The CDR3 DNA follows: TGTGCCAGCAGCGTAGAACAGGATTTCAGCGGGGAGCTGTTTTTT.

This chain joins TRBV10-1 and TRBJ1-1; D is uncertain. The CDR3 extends over 17 amino acids. Trimming removed 0 bases from V and 2 bases from J, with 16 bases in between. Germline V CDR1 and CDR2: WNHNN, SYGVQD (reference sequence). CDR3 loop: CASSESIRQQPNTEAFF. As DNA, the CDR3 is TGCGCCAGCAGTGAGTCGATTCGGCAACAGCCTAACACTGAAGCTTTCTTT.

This clone was counted once. The V gene is TRBV6-5, the J gene TRBJ2-7; D not resolved. CDR1 is MNHEY and CDR2 is SVGAGI in the germline V gene. V lost 4 bases to trimming and J lost 0 bases, with 10 bases between them. The CDR3 has 14 residues. The CDR3 nucleotides are TGTGCCAGCAGTTGGCAGCAGGACTCCTACGAGCAGTACTTC. This sequence encodes CASSWQQDSYEQYF.

The V call is TRBV19, the J call TRBJ2-7; D is possibly TRBD1 (7 bases). Germline CDR1 and CDR2: LNHDA and SQIVND (reference sequence). Trimming removed 6 bases at V and 6 bases at J, with 15 bases between. The CDR3 runs to 13 residues. CDR3 protein: CASRRRGRPEQYF. In DNA form, the CDR3 reads TGTGCCAGTAGACGGAGGGGGCGCCCCGAGCAGTACTTC.

The CDR3 region is CASSQSGKGISGYTF. The CDR3 bases are TGCGCCAGCAGCCAATCCGGGAAGGGGATTTCTGGCTACACCTTC. The rearrangement joins TRBV4-1 to TRBJ1-2; D might be TRBD1 (5 bases). Germline assignment: CDR1 MGHRA and CDR2 YSYEKL. This CDR3 has 15 amino acids. V lost 2 bases and J lost 7, with 17 bases in between.

The V gene is TRBV6-5, the J gene TRBJ1-1, with no clear D. The V end was cut by 0 bases, the J end by 8 bases, with 10 bases between. The CDR3 extends over 13 amino acids. CDR1 and CDR2 (germline): MNHEY, SVGAGI. The CDR3 DNA reads as TGTGCCAGCAGTTACTCCGGTGTAGGGGAAGCTTTCTTT. Translation: CASSYSGVGEAFF.

The rearrangement joins TRBV7-9 to TRBJ2-1, with D tentatively TRBD2 (5 bases). Per the germline V gene, CDR1 is SEHNR and CDR2 is FQNEAQ (reference sequence). The CDR3 sequence is 14 residues long. The V end was cut by 3 bases, the J end by 8 bases, with 14 bases between. The CDR3 here is CASSFSGNNYEQFF. Written as DNA, the CDR3 is TGTGCCAGCAGCTTCTCGGGAAACAACTATGAGCAGTTCTTC.

This clone was seen a single time. The genes are TRBV25-1 and TRBJ2-1, with D possibly being TRBD1 (5 bases). CDR1 and CDR2 (germline): MGHDK, SYGVNS. The V gene lost 0 bases and the J gene lost 8 bases, with 11 bases spanning the gap. The CDR3 length is 14 residues. The CDR3 is CASSEYNRHYEQFF. The CDR3 DNA reads as TGTGCCAGCAGTGAATATAACAGGCACTATGAGCAGTTCTTC.

The rearrangement uses TRBV7-2 and TRBJ2-7; TRBD2 agrees at 7 bases. After removal of 1 base from V and 2 bases from J, the junction contained 5 bases not matched to a gene. Germline V gene lookup returns CDR1 SGHTA and CDR2 FQGNSA. CDR3 length equals 15 residues. The CDR3 here is CASSLGRLAAYEQYF. In DNA, the CDR3 is TGTGCCAGCAGCTTAGGAAGGCTAGCGGCCTACGAGCAGTACTTC.

The chain has TRBV28 and TRBJ1-5; D is ambiguous. CDR1 MDHEN and CDR2 SYDVKM come from the germline V gene. The CDR3 spans 14 residues. V gave up 3 bases and J gave up 9 bases, with 15 bases separating them. CDR3 sequence: CASSFGIGSRPQHF. The CDR3 DNA reads as TGTGCCAGCAGTTTCGGCATCGGATCAAGGCCCCAGCATTTT.

J is TRBJ2-3 and V is TRBV10-1; weak D call: TRBD1 (6 bases). The CDR3 loop spans 15 amino acids. Germline V lookup: CDR1 WNHNN, CDR2 SYGVQD (reference sequence). V was cut by 2 bases and J by 3 bases, with 12 bases left in between. The CDR3 spells CASSEADRLTDTQYF. CDR3 in DNA: TGCGCCAGCAGTGAGGCAGACAGGCTGACAGATACGCAGTATTTT.

To note about this clone: At the DNA level, this CDR3 is encoded by other sequences in the same sample as well. V usage is TRBV18 and J usage is TRBJ2-7, with TRBD1 matching over 7 bases. This CDR3 contains 13 residues. Germline values: CDR1 KGHSH, CDR2 LQKENI. V shed 3 bases, J shed 3 bases, and the junction held 2 bases outside the gene matches. DNA of the CDR3: TGTGCCAGCTCACCGGACAGGATCTACGAGCAGTACTTC. Translation: CASSPDRIYEQYF.

Points on this clone: The sample holds other DNA sequences that translate to the same CDR3. In DNA, the CDR3 is TGTGCCAGCAGCGTAGCGGGAGGACCCAATGAGCAGTTCTTC. Translating it yields CASSVAGGPNEQFF. The chain links TRBV9 to TRBJ2-1, with TRBD2 matching over 7 bases. V lost 0 bases to trimming and J lost 6 bases; unmatched junction nucleotides: 3. This CDR3 is 14 amino acids long. Germline V gene lookup returns CDR1 SGDLS and CDR2 YYNGEE.

The rearrangement links TRBV7-9 to TRBJ1-5, with D tentatively TRBD1 (6 bases). Trimming left V 0 bases short and J 8 bases short, with 17 bases between. The V gene's germline CDR1 is SEHNR and CDR2 FQNEAQ (reference sequence). This CDR3 has 16 residues. The CDR3, as DNA: TGTGCCAGCAGCTTAGCCGGTACAGGGTTAATAGAGCCCCAGCATTTT. This encodes CASSLAGTGLIEPQHF.

This clone showed up just once. V and J are TRBV7-2 and TRBJ2-1, with D possibly TRBD2 on 7 matching bases. Germline V lookup: CDR1 SGHTA, CDR2 FQGNSA. V lost 5 bases, J lost 8 bases, and 19 bases lay in between. This CDR3 has 15 residues. CDR3 coding DNA: TGTGCCAGCAGCAATATGGTACGGGGGGCCTATGAGCAGTTCTTC. Its protein product is CASSNMVRGAYEQFF. Full variable domain (remainder filled in from reference TRBV7-2 and TRBJ2-1): GAGVSQSPSNKVTEKGKDVELRCDPISGHTALYWYRQSLGQGLEFLIYFQGNSAPDKSGLPSDRFSAERTGGSVSTLTIQRTQQEDSAVYLCASSNMVRGAYEQFFGPGTRLTVL.

The gene calls are TRBV4-1 and TRBJ2-1, with 10 bases lining up with TRBD1. After removal of 0 bases from V and 4 bases from J, the junction contained 3 bases not matched to a gene. This CDR3 comprises 16 residues. Germline loops: CDR1 MGHRA, CDR2 YSYEKL. Here the CDR3 DNA reads TGCGCCAGCAGCCAAGAGGGGACAGGGGCATACAATGAGCAGTTCTTC. This sequence encodes CASSQEGTGAYNEQFF.

In DNA form, the CDR3 reads TGCAGTGCTAGTTGGGGGATTGAAGCTTTCTTT. Amino acids: CSASWGIEAFF. The chain joins TRBV20-1 to TRBJ1-1; a possible D gene is TRBD1 (5 bases). The germline gives CDR1 DFQATT, CDR2 SNEGSKA (reference sequence). CDR3 size: 11 residues. With 3 bases removed from V and 7 bases from J, the gap between germline ends came to 9 bases.

The chain uses TRBV29-1 and TRBJ2-7; D is possibly TRBD1 or TRBD2 (5 bases each). V was shortened by 2 bases and J by 2 bases, with 16 bases between the two germline ends. The CDR3 contains 15 residues. Germline V gives CDR1 SQVTM, CDR2 ANQGSEA. DNA of the CDR3: TGCAGCGTTGAAATTTCGGGGCAGGAAACCTACGAGCAGTACTTC. Amino acid sequence: CSVEISGQETYEQYF.

V gene TRBV28 combines with J gene TRBJ2-5; a possible D gene is TRBD2 (6 bases). Looked up from germline, CDR1 is MDHEN and CDR2 is SYDVKM. V shed 2 bases and J shed 5 bases, with 12 bases lying between them. CDR3 length: 14 amino acids. The CDR3 coding sequence is TGTGCCAGCAGTTTAGGTTCGGGGAGGGAGACCCAGTACTTC. Its translation: CASSLGSGRETQYF. The whole variable domain, filled in from reference TRBV28 and TRBJ2-5, reads DVKVTQSSRYLVKRTGEKVFLECVQDMDHENMFWYRQDPGLGLRLIYFSYDVKMKEKGDIPEGYSVSREKKERFSLILESASTNQTSMYLCASSLGSGRETQYFGPGTRLLVL.

This chain connects TRBV7-3 to TRBJ1-1, with a possible D match to TRBD1 (5 bases). Deletions cut 5 bases from V and 1 base from J, with 11 bases between. This CDR3 has 14 amino acids. Germline lookup yields CDR1 SGHTA and CDR2 FQGTGA. The CDR3: CASSAGTANTEAFF. The CDR3, as DNA: TGTGCCAGCAGCGCTGGGACGGCGAACACTGAAGCTTTCTTT.